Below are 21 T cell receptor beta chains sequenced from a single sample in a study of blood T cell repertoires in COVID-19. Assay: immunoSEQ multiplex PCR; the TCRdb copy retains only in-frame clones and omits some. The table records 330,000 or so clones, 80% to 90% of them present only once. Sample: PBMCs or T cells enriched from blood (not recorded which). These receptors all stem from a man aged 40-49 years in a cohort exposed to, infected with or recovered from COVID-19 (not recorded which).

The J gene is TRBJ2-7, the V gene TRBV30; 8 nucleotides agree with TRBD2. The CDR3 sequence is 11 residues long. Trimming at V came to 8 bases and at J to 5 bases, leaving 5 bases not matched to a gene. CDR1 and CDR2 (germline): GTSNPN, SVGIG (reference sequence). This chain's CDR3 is CAGLARNEQYF. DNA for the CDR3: TGTGCCGGACTAGCTCGGAACGAGCAGTACTTC.

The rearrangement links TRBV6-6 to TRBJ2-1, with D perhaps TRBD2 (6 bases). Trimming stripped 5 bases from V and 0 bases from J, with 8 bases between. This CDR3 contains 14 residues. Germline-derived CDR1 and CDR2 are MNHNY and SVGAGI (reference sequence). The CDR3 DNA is TGTGCCAGCAGTCGGGGGAGCTCCTACAATGAGCAGTTCTTC. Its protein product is CASSRGSSYNEQFF.

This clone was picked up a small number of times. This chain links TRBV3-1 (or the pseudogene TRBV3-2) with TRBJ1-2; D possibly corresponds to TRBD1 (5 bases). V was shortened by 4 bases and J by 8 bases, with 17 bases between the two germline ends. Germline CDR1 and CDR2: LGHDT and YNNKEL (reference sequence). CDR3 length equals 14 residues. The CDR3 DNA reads TGTGCCAGCAGCCCCGACTTAGGGGAGGGAGGCTACACCTTC. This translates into CASSPDLGEGGYTF.

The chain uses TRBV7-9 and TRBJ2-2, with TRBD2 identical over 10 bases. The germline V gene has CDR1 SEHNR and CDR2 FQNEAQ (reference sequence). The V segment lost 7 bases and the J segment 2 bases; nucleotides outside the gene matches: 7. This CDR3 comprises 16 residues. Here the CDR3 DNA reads TGTGCCAGCAACCTTCTAGCGGGAGTTAACACCGGGGAGCTGTTTTTT. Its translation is CASNLLAGVNTGELFF.

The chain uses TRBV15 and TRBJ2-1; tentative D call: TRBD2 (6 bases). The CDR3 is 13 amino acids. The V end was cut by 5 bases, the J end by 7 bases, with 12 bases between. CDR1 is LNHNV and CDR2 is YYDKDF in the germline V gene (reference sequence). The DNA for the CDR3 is TGTGCCACCAGCGGGCGACTAGTAAATGAGCAGTTCTTC. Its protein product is CATSGRLVNEQFF.

The DNA for the CDR3 is TGTGCCAGCAGCTACAGGGAAACCAATTCACCCCTCCACTTT. It encodes CASSYRETNSPLHF. The gene calls are TRBV7-8 and TRBJ1-6; D may be TRBD1 (6 bases). Germline CDR1 and CDR2: SGHVS and FQNEAQ. V dropped 4 bases and J dropped 7 bases, with 11 bases sitting between them. The CDR3 runs 14 residues.

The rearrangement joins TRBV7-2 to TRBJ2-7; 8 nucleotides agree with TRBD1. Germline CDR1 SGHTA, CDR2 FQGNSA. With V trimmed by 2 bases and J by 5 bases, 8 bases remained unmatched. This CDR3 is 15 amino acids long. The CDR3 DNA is TGTGCCAGCAGCTTAACGACTACAGGGGGACACGAGCAGTACTTC. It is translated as CASSLTTTGGHEQYF.

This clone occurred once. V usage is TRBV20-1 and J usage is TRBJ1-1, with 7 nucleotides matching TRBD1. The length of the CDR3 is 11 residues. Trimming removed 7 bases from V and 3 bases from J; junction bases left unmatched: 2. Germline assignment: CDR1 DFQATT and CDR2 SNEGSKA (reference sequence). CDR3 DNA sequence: TGCAGTGGGGACAGATACACTGAAGCTTTCTTT. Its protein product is CSGDRYTEAFF.

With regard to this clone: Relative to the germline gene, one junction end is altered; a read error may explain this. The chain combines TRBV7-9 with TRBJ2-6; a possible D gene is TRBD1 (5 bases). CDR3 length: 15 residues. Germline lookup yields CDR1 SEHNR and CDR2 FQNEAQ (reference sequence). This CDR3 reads CASSLAFSGASVLTF. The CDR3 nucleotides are TGTGCCAGCAGCTTAGCTTTCTCTGGGGCCAGCGTCCTGACTTTC.

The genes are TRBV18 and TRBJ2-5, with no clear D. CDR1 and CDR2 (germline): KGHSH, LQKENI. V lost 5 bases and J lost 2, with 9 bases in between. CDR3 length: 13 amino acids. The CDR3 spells CASSTTLQETQYF. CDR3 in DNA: TGTGCCAGCTCAACCACATTGCAAGAGACCCAGTACTTC.

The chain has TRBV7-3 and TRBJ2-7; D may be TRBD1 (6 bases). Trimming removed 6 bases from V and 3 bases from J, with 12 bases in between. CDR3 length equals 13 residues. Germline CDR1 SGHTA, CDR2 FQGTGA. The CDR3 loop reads CASSYGQLYEQYF. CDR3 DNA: TGTGCCAGCAGTTACGGACAGCTCTACGAGCAGTACTTC.

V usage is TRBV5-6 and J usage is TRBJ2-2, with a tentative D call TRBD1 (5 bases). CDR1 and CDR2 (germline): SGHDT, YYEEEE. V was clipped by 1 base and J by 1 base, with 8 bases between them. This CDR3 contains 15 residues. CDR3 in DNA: TGTGCCAGCAGCTTGTGGGGCCAGAACACCGGGGAGCTGTTTTTT. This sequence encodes CASSLWGQNTGELFF. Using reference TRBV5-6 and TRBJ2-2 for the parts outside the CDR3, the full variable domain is DAGVTQSPTHLIKTRGQQVTLRCSPKSGHDTVSWYQQALGQGPQFIFQYYEEEERQRGNFPDRFSGHQFPNYSSELNVNALLLGDSALYLCASSLWGQNTGELFFGEGSRLTVL.

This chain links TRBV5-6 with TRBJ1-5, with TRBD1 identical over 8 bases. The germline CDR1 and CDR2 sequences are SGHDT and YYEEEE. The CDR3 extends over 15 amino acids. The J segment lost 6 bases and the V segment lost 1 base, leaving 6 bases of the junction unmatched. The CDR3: CASSLRTGFGQPQHF. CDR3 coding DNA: TGTGCCAGCAGCTTGAGGACAGGGTTCGGTCAGCCCCAGCATTTT.

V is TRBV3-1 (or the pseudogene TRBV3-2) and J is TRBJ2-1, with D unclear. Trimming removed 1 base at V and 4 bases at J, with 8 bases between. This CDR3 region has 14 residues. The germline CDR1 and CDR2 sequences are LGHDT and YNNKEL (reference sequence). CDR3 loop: CASSQVSVYNEQFF. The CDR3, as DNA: TGTGCCAGCAGCCAAGTTTCCGTTTACAATGAGCAGTTCTTC.

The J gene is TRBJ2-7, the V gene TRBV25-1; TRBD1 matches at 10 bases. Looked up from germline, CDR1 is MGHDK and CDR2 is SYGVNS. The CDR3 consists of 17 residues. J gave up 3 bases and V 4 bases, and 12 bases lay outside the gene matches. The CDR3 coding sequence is TGTGCCAGCAGTGCTCAGTACCGGGACAGGGGATTCTACGAGCAGTACTTC. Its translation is CASSAQYRDRGFYEQYF.

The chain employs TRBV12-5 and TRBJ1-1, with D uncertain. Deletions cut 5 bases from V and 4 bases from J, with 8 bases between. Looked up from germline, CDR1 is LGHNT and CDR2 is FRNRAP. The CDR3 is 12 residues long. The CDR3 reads CASGLTATEAFF. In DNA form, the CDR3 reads TGTGCTAGTGGTCTAACTGCCACTGAAGCTTTCTTT.

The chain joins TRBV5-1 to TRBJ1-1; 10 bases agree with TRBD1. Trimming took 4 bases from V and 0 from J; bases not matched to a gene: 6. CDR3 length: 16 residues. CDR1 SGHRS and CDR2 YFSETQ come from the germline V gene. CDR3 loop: CASSKTTGGMNTEAFF. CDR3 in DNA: TGCGCCAGCAGCAAAACGACAGGGGGCATGAACACTGAAGCTTTCTTT.

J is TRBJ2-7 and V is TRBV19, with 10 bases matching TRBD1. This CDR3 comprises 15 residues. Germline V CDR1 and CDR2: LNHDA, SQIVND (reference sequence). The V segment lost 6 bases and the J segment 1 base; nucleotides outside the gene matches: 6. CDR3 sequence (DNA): TGTGCCAGTAGGATCCGGACAGGGGGGTCCTACGAGCAGTACTTC. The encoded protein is CASRIRTGGSYEQYF.

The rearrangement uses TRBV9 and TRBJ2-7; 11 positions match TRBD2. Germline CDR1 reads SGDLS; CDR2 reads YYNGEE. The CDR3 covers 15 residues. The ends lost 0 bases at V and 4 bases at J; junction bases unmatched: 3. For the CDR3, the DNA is TGTGCCAGCAGCGTAGCCACTAGCGGGAGTTACGAGCAGTACTTC. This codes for CASSVATSGSYEQYF.

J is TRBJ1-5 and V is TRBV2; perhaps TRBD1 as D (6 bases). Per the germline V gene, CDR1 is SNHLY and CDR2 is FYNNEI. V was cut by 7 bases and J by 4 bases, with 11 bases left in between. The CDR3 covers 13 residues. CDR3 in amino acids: CASNGQMNQPQHF. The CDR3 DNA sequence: TGTGCCAGCAACGGACAGATGAATCAGCCCCAGCATTTT. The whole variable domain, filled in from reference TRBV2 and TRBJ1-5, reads EPEVTQTPSHQVTQMGQEVILRCVPISNHLYFYWYRQILGQKVEFLVSFYNNEISEKSEIFDDQFSVERPDGSNFTLKIRSTKLEDSAMYFCASNGQMNQPQHFGDGTRLSIL.

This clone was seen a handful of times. Here the CDR3 reads CASSLGQGYTF. The CDR3 nucleotides are TGTGCCAGCAGCCTAGGACAGGGATACACCTTC. The genes are TRBV5-8 and TRBJ1-2, with TRBD1 matching 8 bases. V gave up 4 bases and J gave up 11 bases; unmatched junction bases: 4. CDR3 length: 11 residues. Germline-derived CDR1 and CDR2 are SGHTS and YDEGEE.